These 11 T cell receptor beta chains came from one sample sequenced in a study of T cells after yellow fever vaccination. From the 5' RACE reads, TCRdb called clonotypes with MiXCR, one entry per CDR3 protein. The sample carries 510,000 or so distinct CDR3 sequences, 15% to 20% recorded once. The specimen comprised PBMCs, sampled 15 days after the yellow fever booster vaccination. The receptors shown here come from a man in his thirties or forties who received the YFV17D yellow fever vaccine.

The chain uses TRBV6-5 and TRBJ2-1; 10 bases map to TRBD1. CDR1 and CDR2 from the germline V gene are MNHEY and SVGAGI. The V and J ends lost 4 bases and 6 bases, in that order; junction bases with no gene match: 6. This CDR3 is 15 amino acids long. CDR3: CASSWGQGSTNEQFF. The DNA of the CDR3 is TGTGCCAGCAGTTGGGGACAGGGGTCCACCAATGAGCAGTTCTTC.

This clonotype was seen a handful of times. This chain's CDR3 is CASSWAGTSGRNEQFF. The CDR3 nucleotides read TGTGCCAGCAGCTGGGCCGGGACTAGCGGGAGGAATGAGCAGTTCTTC. This chain uses TRBV7-9 with TRBJ2-1, with 15 nucleotides matching TRBD2. The CDR3 has 16 residues. Germline-derived CDR1 and CDR2 are SEHNR and FQNEAQ (reference sequence). V dropped 4 bases and J dropped 7; count of bases not matched to a gene: 5. Complete variable domain (other parts from reference TRBV7-9 and TRBJ2-1): DTGVSQNPRHKITKRGQNVTFRCDPISEHNRLYWYRQTLGQGPEFLTYFQNEAQLEKSRLLSDRFSAERPKGSFSTLEIQRTEQGDSAMYLCASSWAGTSGRNEQFFGPGTRLTVL.

The chain recombines TRBV5-1 with TRBJ2-6; D is unresolved. Trimming pared 0 bases from V and 0 bases from J, leaving 13 bases between. Germline V gives CDR1 SGHRS, CDR2 YFSETQ. This CDR3 has 18 amino acids. The CDR3 bases are TGCGCCAGCAGCTTGGGACGATTAGGCCACTCTGGGGCCAACGTCCTGACTTTC. This codes for CASSLGRLGHSGANVLTF.

This clonotype has a handful of counts. V usage is TRBV7-2 and J usage is TRBJ2-3; no clear D. Germline V gene sequence: CDR1 SGHTA, CDR2 FQGNSA. Trimming left V 2 bases short and J 2 bases short, with 11 bases between. The CDR3 loop spans 15 amino acids. This CDR3 is CASSLMGGTTDTQYF. Written as DNA, the CDR3 is TGTGCCAGCAGCTTAATGGGCGGAACCACAGATACGCAGTATTTT. The whole variable domain, filled in from reference TRBV7-2 and TRBJ2-3, reads GAGVSQSPSNKVTEKGKDVELRCDPISGHTALYWYRQSLGQGLEFLIYFQGNSAPDKSGLPSDRFSAERTGGSVSTLTIQRTQQEDSAVYLCASSLMGGTTDTQYFGPGTRLTVL.

In this sample, this clonotype turned up many times. The gene calls are TRBV25-1 and TRBJ2-7, with D possibly being TRBD1 (6 bases). The CDR3 totals 12 residues. Germline V CDR1 and CDR2: MGHDK, SYGVNS. The ends were cut back, 3 bases at V and 4 bases at J, with 7 bases in the middle. The CDR3 protein is CASSDRGYEQYF. The CDR3 DNA is TGTGCCAGCAGTGACAGGGGTTACGAGCAGTACTTC.

The chain recombines TRBV7-9 with TRBJ2-3; D is unclear. CDR3 length: 12 residues. V gave up 5 bases and J gave up 4 bases, with 7 bases separating them. The germline V gene has CDR1 SEHNR and CDR2 FQNEAQ (reference sequence). As DNA, the CDR3 is TGTGCCAGCAGCCGGGTCCCAGATACGCAGTATTTT. Its translation is CASSRVPDTQYF.

The chain employs TRBV4-3 and TRBJ2-1, with 9 bases identical to TRBD1. Germline assignment: CDR1 LGHNA and CDR2 YSLEER. The ends lost 6 bases at V and 8 bases at J; junction bases unmatched: 8. This CDR3 has 14 residues. CDR3 coding DNA: TGCGCCAGCAGTCCCGCACAGGGGGCGTATGAGCAGTTCTTC. Translating gives CASSPAQGAYEQFF.

The J gene is TRBJ1-3, the V gene TRBV7-2; possible D gene TRBD1, 5 bases. The CDR3 runs to 16 residues. With 3 bases removed from V and 2 bases from J, the gap between germline ends came to 14 bases. Germline-derived CDR1 and CDR2 are SGHTA and FQGNSA. The CDR3 DNA follows: TGTGCCAGCAGCTTCTACACAGGAGGCGCTGGAAACACCATATATTTT. Residues: CASSFYTGGAGNTIYF.

A few counts support this clonotype. This sequence joins TRBV28 and TRBJ1-4; a possible D gene is TRBD1 (5 bases). Germline CDR1 and CDR2: MDHEN and SYDVKM. The CDR3 contains 15 residues. V was shortened by 6 bases and J by 8 bases, with 19 bases between the two germline ends. CDR3 sequence reads: CASSSGDLLGEKLFF. The CDR3 DNA sequence: TGTGCCAGCAGCTCCGGGGACCTCCTGGGGGAAAAACTGTTTTTT.

This clonotype showed up just a few times. The V call is TRBV11-1, the J call TRBJ2-7; D may correspond to TRBD1 or TRBD2 (7 bases each). CDR1 SGHAT and CDR2 FQDESV come from the germline V gene (reference sequence). V shed 4 bases and J shed 3 bases, with 16 bases lying between them. This CDR3 has 15 residues. The CDR3 reads CASSSERGQFYEQYF. The CDR3, as DNA: TGTGCCAGCAGCTCCGAGCGGGGACAGTTCTACGAGCAGTACTTC.

This clonotype was seen a handful of times. The CDR3 DNA follows: TGTGCCAGCAGTATCCGACAGGGGGCCTACGAGCAGTACTTC. Translating it yields CASSIRQGAYEQYF. This chain uses TRBV12-3 or TRBV12-4 with TRBJ2-7; TRBD1 agrees at 9 bases. Losses at the gene ends were 5 bases for V and 2 bases for J; bases not matched to a gene: 4. This CDR3 is 14 amino acids long.